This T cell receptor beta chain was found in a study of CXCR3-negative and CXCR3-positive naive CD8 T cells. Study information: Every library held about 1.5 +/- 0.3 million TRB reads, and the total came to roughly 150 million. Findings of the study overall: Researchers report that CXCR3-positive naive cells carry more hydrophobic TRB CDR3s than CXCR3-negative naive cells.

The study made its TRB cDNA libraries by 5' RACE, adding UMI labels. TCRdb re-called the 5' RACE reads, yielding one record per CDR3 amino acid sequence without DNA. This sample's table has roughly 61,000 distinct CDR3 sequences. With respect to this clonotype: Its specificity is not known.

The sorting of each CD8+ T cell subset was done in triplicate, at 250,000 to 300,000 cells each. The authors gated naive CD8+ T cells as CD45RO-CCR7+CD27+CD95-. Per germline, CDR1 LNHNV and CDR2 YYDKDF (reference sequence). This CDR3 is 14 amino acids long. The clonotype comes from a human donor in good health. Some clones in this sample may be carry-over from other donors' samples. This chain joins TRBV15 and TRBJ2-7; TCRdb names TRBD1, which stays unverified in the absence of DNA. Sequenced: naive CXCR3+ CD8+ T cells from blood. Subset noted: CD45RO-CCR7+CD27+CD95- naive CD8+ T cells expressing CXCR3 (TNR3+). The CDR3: CATSSRDREDEQYF.